This T cell receptor (beta chain) was sequenced during a study of post-analysis software for immune sequencing data. Background on the study: Relapsing-remitting, secondary progressive and progressive-relapsing courses of multiple sclerosis were included.

The study, taken as a whole, reports: Patients had higher frequencies than controls of about 5 TRBV segments, including TRBV5-6, TRBV5-1 and TRBV20-1.

Trimming cost V 5 bases and J 2 bases, with 13 bases left between them. In germline, CDR1 is MNHEY, CDR2 SVGAGI. This CDR3 spans 15 amino acids. Prepared TCR beta cDNA libraries contained unique molecular identifiers. Using its own MiXCR run on the PCR reads, TCRdb lists one record per CDR3 protein. The profile shows about 540,000 distinct CDR3 sequences, around a third of them singletons. In the case of this clonotype: Its matching antigen is unknown.

This chain joins TRBV6-5 and TRBJ1-5; D is unclear. Sequenced: blood. This receptor was taken from a girl aged 2-17 years with multiple sclerosis. In DNA form, the CDR3 reads TGTGCCAGCAGTCCGTCCCGCGGGGGCAATCAGCCCCAGCATTTT. This sequence encodes CASSPSRGGNQPQHF.